The sequence of this T cell receptor (beta chain) was determined in a study of blood T cell repertoires in COVID-19. About the study: Specimens from acute and convalescent COVID-19 originated in the United States, Italy and Spain.

The CDR3 runs to 13 residues. CDR1 and CDR2 from the germline V gene are ENHRY and SYGVKD. The V gene lost 4 bases and the J gene lost 2 bases, with 5 bases spanning the gap. As originally analysed: Cell counts per sample came from amplifying reference gene primers. Here immunoSEQ multiplex PCR was the method, and the copy in TCRdb shows in-frame clones only, minus some. V, J and clone size were drawn from that table, and D and trimming were deduced from the DNA. Of approximately 88,000 clones detected, roughly 87% appear once; the ten largest clones hold 15%. The TCR comes from a male donor with acute or convalescent COVID-19. J is TRBJ1-4 and V is TRBV10-3, with D uncertain. The specimen was peripheral blood. The CDR3 nucleotides are TGTGCCATCAGTGCCGTTACTAATGAAAAACTGTTTTTT. This translates into CAISAVTNEKLFF.